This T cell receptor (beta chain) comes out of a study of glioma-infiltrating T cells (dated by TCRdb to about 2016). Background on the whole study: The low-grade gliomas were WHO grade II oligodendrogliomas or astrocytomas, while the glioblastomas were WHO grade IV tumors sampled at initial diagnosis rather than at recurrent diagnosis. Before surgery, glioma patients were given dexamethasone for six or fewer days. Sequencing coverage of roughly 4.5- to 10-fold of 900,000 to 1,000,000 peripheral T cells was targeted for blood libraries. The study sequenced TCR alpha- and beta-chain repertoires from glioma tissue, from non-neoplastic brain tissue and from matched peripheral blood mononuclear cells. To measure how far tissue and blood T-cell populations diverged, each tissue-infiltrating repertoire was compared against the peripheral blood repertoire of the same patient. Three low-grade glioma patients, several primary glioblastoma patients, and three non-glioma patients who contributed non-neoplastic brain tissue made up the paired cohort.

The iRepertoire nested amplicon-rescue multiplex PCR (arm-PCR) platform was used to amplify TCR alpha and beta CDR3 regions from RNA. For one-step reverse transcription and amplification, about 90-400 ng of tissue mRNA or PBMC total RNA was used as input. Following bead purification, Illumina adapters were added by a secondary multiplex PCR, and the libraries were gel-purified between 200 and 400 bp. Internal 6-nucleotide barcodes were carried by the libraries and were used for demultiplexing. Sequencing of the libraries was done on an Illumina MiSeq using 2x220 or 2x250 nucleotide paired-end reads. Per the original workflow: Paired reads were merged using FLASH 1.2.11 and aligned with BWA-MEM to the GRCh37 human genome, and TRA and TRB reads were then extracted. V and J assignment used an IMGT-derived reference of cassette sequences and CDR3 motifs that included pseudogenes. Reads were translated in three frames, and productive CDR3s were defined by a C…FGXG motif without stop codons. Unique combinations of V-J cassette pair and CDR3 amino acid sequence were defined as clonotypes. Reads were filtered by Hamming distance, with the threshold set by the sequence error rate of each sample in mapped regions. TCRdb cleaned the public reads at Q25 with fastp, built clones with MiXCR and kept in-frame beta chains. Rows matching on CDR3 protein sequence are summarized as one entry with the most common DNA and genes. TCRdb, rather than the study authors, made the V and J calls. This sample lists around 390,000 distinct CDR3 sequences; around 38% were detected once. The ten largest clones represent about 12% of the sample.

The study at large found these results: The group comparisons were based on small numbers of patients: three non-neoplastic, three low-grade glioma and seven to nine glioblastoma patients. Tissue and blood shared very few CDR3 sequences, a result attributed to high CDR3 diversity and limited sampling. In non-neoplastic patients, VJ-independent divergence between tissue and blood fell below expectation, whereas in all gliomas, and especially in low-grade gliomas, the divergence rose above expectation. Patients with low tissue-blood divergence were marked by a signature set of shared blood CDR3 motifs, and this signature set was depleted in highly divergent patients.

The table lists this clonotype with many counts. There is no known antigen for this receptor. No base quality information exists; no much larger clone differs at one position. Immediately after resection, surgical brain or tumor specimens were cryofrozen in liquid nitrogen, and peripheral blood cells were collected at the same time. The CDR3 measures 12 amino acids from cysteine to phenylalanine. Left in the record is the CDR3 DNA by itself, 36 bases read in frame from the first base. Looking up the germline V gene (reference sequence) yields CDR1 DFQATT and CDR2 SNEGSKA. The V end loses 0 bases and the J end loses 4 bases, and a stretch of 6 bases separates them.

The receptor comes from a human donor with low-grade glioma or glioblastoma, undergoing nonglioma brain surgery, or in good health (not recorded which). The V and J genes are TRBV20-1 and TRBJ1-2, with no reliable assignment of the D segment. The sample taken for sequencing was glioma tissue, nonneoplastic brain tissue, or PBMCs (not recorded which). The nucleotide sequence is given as TGCAGTGCTAGAGAGGACTTCTATGGCTACACCTTC. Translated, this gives CSAREDFYGYTF.